This T cell receptor beta chain derives from a study of control samples from healthy donors and cancer patients. The CDR3 is 17 residues long. V lost 1 base and J lost 0; bases outside the gene matches: 6. Germline V gene lookup returns CDR1 MNHNS and CDR2 SASEGT. Some clones are missing from TCRdb's copy, which holds only in-frame ones; the method was immunoSEQ multiplex PCR. The table has 75,000 to 95,000 clones, over 75% seen once. The source is a woman between 45 and 60 years old in good health. Sequencing was carried out using blood. This rearrangement joins TRBV6-1 to TRBJ1-1, with 9 bases that match TRBD1. DNA of the CDR3: TGTGCCAGCAGTGAAGGCACAGGGGGCACTCTGAACACTGAAGCTTTCTTT. Translation: CASSEGTGGTLNTEAFF.